This is a list of T cell receptor beta chains from one sample in a study of response to subunit inactivated influenza vaccine. TCRdb itself ran the RT-PCR reads through MiXCR, one entry per CDR3 protein. The table has about 170,000 distinct CDR3 sequences, about 12% seen once. These records were also assigned to another study, of T cells expressing NK-cell markers.

The specimen comprised CD8+ T cells sorted from PBMCs, sampled 11 to 12 days after vaccination. The receptors were sampled from a man over 45 who received an inactivated influenza vaccine. Both conserved end residues are part of each CDR3. Fields, in order: CDR3 length, V gene, D gene, J gene, clone size, CDR3 DNA, CDR3 protein. A D gene is named only where the DNA matches it firmly. Clone size is given for some rows only: seen once, a few or many times, or a class if the clone is expanded.

cdr3_length: 17
v_call: TRBV5-5
d_call: TRBD1
j_call: TRBJ2-3
clone_size: many
cdr3_nt: TGTGCCAGCAGCTTCAACATTTGGGACAGGGCAGCAGATACGCAGTATTTT
cdr3_aa: CASSFNIWDRAADTQYF

cdr3_length: 17
v_call: TRBV12-3/TRBV12-4
d_call: TRBD2
j_call: TRBJ2-1
clone_size: .
cdr3_nt: TGTGCCAGCAGCCTTGTAGCTCCGGGACTAGCCCTCAATGAGCAGTTCTTC
cdr3_aa: CASSLVAPGLALNEQFF

cdr3_length: 18
v_call: TRBV24-1
d_call: TRBD2
j_call: TRBJ2-2
clone_size: .
cdr3_nt: TGTGCCACCAGTGGAGCACTAGCGGGAGAGGCGAACACCGGGGAGCTGTTTTTT
cdr3_aa: CATSGALAGEANTGELFF

cdr3_length: 16
v_call: TRBV6-1
d_call: .
j_call: TRBJ2-2
clone_size: few
cdr3_nt: TGTGCCAGCAGTACAGGGTACAGGGTTGATACCGGGGAGCTGTTTTTT
cdr3_aa: CASSTGYRVDTGELFF

cdr3_length: 17
v_call: TRBV7-9
d_call: TRBD1
j_call: TRBJ2-7
clone_size: few
cdr3_nt: TGTGCCAGCAGCTCACCGGGACAGACTCACTATTCCTACGAGCAGTACTTC
cdr3_aa: CASSSPGQTHYSYEQYF

cdr3_length: 15
v_call: TRBV3-1
d_call: TRBD2
j_call: TRBJ2-3
clone_size: .
cdr3_nt: TGTGCCAGCAGCCTTTTGAGCGGGAACACAGATACGCAGTATTTT
cdr3_aa: CASSLLSGNTDTQYF

cdr3_length: 13
v_call: TRBV7-6
d_call: TRBD1
j_call: TRBJ1-2
clone_size: many
cdr3_nt: TGTGCCAGCAGCTTAGCAGGGGGCGGTGGCTACACCTTC
cdr3_aa: CASSLAGGGGYTF

cdr3_length: 18
v_call: TRBV28
d_call: TRBD2
j_call: TRBJ2-3
clone_size: few
cdr3_nt: TGTGCCAGCAGTGCCCCCCCGGCTAGCGGGGCCCGCACAGATACGCAGTATTTT
cdr3_aa: CASSAPPASGARTDTQYF

cdr3_length: 16
v_call: TRBV4-1
d_call: TRBD1
j_call: TRBJ2-7
clone_size: few
cdr3_nt: TGCGCCAGCAGCCAAGAAGGTATCGGGACAGGGGACGAGCAGTACTTC
cdr3_aa: CASSQEGIGTGDEQYF

cdr3_length: 15
v_call: TRBV11-2
d_call: .
j_call: TRBJ2-1
clone_size: .
cdr3_nt: TGTGCCAGCAGCTCACGGGGGCCTTCGGGCAATGAGCAGTTCTTC
cdr3_aa: CASSSRGPSGNEQFF

cdr3_length: 16
v_call: TRBV10-3
d_call: .
j_call: TRBJ1-5
clone_size: few
cdr3_nt: TGTGCCATCAGTGAGTCGTCAGCGACTAGCAATCAGCCCCAGCATTTT
cdr3_aa: CAISESSATSNQPQHF

cdr3_length: 16
v_call: TRBV11-2
d_call: TRBD1
j_call: TRBJ1-3
clone_size: many
cdr3_nt: TGTGCCAGCAGCTTAGACCGGACAGGGCATGGAAACACCATATATTTT
cdr3_aa: CASSLDRTGHGNTIYF

cdr3_length: 11
v_call: TRBV6-1
d_call: .
j_call: TRBJ2-5
clone_size: few
cdr3_nt: TGTGCCAGCAACTCCGGGGAGACCCAGTACTTC
cdr3_aa: CASNSGETQYF

cdr3_length: 13
v_call: TRBV15
d_call: .
j_call: TRBJ2-7
clone_size: .
cdr3_nt: TGTGCCACCAGCACTGCGGATCGCTACGAGCAGTACTTC
cdr3_aa: CATSTADRYEQYF

cdr3_length: 18
v_call: TRBV6-1
d_call: TRBD2
j_call: TRBJ2-1
clone_size: few
cdr3_nt: TGTGCCAGCAGCCGACTAGCGGGGGGCCCTAGCTCCTACAATGAGCAGTTCTTC
cdr3_aa: CASSRLAGGPSSYNEQFF

cdr3_length: 15
v_call: TRBV5-1
d_call: TRBD2
j_call: TRBJ2-1
clone_size: many
cdr3_nt: TGCGCCAGCAGCTTCGGACTAGCGGGAGGAAGTTATCGGTTCTTC
cdr3_aa: CASSFGLAGGSYRFF

cdr3_length: 17
v_call: TRBV12-3/TRBV12-4
d_call: TRBD2
j_call: TRBJ2-1
clone_size: few
cdr3_nt: TGTGCCAGCAGTACGCAGGGACTAGCGCTGACCTACAATGAGCAGTTCTTC
cdr3_aa: CASSTQGLALTYNEQFF

cdr3_length: 11
v_call: TRBV6-5
d_call: .
j_call: TRBJ2-3
clone_size: .
cdr3_nt: TGTGCCAGCAGTTACGGGTATACGCAGTATTTT
cdr3_aa: CASSYGYTQYF

cdr3_length: 15
v_call: TRBV29-1
d_call: TRBD1
j_call: TRBJ2-2
clone_size: few
cdr3_nt: TGCAGCGGCGGTGACAGGGGCGGGCACACCGGGGAGCTGTTTTTT
cdr3_aa: CSGGDRGGHTGELFF

cdr3_length: 11
v_call: TRBV12-3/TRBV12-4
d_call: .
j_call: TRBJ1-1
clone_size: few
cdr3_nt: TGTGCCAGCAGTCTAAGTGCGGTAGCTTTCTTT
cdr3_aa: CASSLSAVAFF

cdr3_length: 16
v_call: TRBV7-9
d_call: TRBD1
j_call: TRBJ2-1
clone_size: .
cdr3_nt: TGTGCCAGCAGCGAGCTTCCGGGACAGGGTTACAATGAGCAGTTCTTC
cdr3_aa: CASSELPGQGYNEQFF

cdr3_length: 13
v_call: TRBV28
d_call: .
j_call: TRBJ1-5
clone_size: .
cdr3_nt: TGTGCCAGCAGTAGCAGGGAAAATCAGCCCCAGCATTTT
cdr3_aa: CASSSRENQPQHF

cdr3_length: 15
v_call: TRBV13
d_call: TRBD1
j_call: TRBJ2-7
clone_size: few
cdr3_nt: TGTGCCAGCAGCTTAAGGGGACAGGGGTTTCACGAGCAGTACTTC
cdr3_aa: CASSLRGQGFHEQYF

cdr3_length: 14
v_call: TRBV20-1
d_call: .
j_call: TRBJ1-1
clone_size: .
cdr3_nt: TGCAGTGCGAGAGACATTCCAGGGGACACTGAAGCTTTCTTT
cdr3_aa: CSARDIPGDTEAFF

cdr3_length: 17
v_call: TRBV3-1
d_call: .
j_call: TRBJ2-7
clone_size: few
cdr3_nt: TGTGCCAGCAGCCAAGATTACGTCGGCAGGGTCTCCTACGAGCAGTACTTC
cdr3_aa: CASSQDYVGRVSYEQYF

cdr3_length: 16
v_call: TRBV9
d_call: .
j_call: TRBJ1-1
clone_size: .
cdr3_nt: TGTGCCAGCAGCGTACCCCCGGGGGGGGGCGTCACTGAAGCTTTCTTT
cdr3_aa: CASSVPPGGGVTEAFF

cdr3_length: 15
v_call: TRBV20-1
d_call: .
j_call: TRBJ2-7
clone_size: .
cdr3_nt: TGCAGTGCTAGAGACCGGACCGCTATGACCTACGAGCAGTACTTC
cdr3_aa: CSARDRTAMTYEQYF

cdr3_length: 18
v_call: TRBV11-1
d_call: .
j_call: TRBJ2-3
clone_size: .
cdr3_nt: TGTGCCAGCAGCTTTCGGAGGACCTCGATCGCGACATCAGATACGCAGTATTTT
cdr3_aa: CASSFRRTSIATSDTQYF

cdr3_length: 13
v_call: TRBV27
d_call: .
j_call: TRBJ2-7
clone_size: few
cdr3_nt: TGTGCCAGCAGCCTGACAGGAGACTACGAGCAGTACTTC
cdr3_aa: CASSLTGDYEQYF

cdr3_length: 16
v_call: TRBV9
d_call: .
j_call: TRBJ2-7
clone_size: few
cdr3_nt: TGTGCCAGCAGCGTAGGGACCCGGGGCAACTTGGACGAGCAGTACTTC
cdr3_aa: CASSVGTRGNLDEQYF

cdr3_length: 12
v_call: TRBV29-1
d_call: .
j_call: TRBJ1-2
clone_size: few
cdr3_nt: TGCAGCGTGGCGGGCAGCAACTATGGCTACACCTTC
cdr3_aa: CSVAGSNYGYTF

cdr3_length: 12
v_call: TRBV6-6
d_call: TRBD2
j_call: TRBJ2-1
clone_size: .
cdr3_nt: TGTGCCAGCAGCAGGACTAGTGGTGAGCAGTTCTTC
cdr3_aa: CASSRTSGEQFF

cdr3_length: 16
v_call: TRBV19
d_call: TRBD1
j_call: TRBJ2-7
clone_size: few
cdr3_nt: TGTGCCAGTAGTATGCGGGACAGGGGGCTCGACTACGAGCAGTACTTC
cdr3_aa: CASSMRDRGLDYEQYF

cdr3_length: 16
v_call: TRBV7-9
d_call: .
j_call: TRBJ2-3
clone_size: .
cdr3_nt: TGTGCCAGCAGCTTAGTACGGGTGTCGAGCACAGATACGCAGTATTTT
cdr3_aa: CASSLVRVSSTDTQYF

cdr3_length: 16
v_call: TRBV4-3
d_call: TRBD2
j_call: TRBJ2-1
clone_size: .
cdr3_nt: TGCGCCAGCAGCCAAGATACGGGGGGCGGGGGGAATGAGCAGTTCTTC
cdr3_aa: CASSQDTGGGGNEQFF

cdr3_length: 12
v_call: TRBV7-9
d_call: .
j_call: TRBJ1-1
clone_size: few
cdr3_nt: TGTGCCAGCAGCTTAAGGTTGGTGGAAGCTTTCTTT
cdr3_aa: CASSLRLVEAFF

cdr3_length: 15
v_call: TRBV6-1
d_call: .
j_call: TRBJ2-7
clone_size: few
cdr3_nt: TGTGCCAGCAACCTTTTAAGGGACCAGGGGGGCGAGCAGTACTTC
cdr3_aa: CASNLLRDQGGEQYF

cdr3_length: 14
v_call: TRBV7-3
d_call: .
j_call: TRBJ2-2
clone_size: many
cdr3_nt: TGTGCCAGCAGCAGCCGCTTAAACACCGGGGAGCTGTTTTTT
cdr3_aa: CASSSRLNTGELFF

cdr3_length: 16
v_call: TRBV5-6
d_call: TRBD2
j_call: TRBJ2-1
clone_size: few
cdr3_nt: TGTGCCAGCAGCTGGGGGACTAGCGTATGGGGCAATGAGCAGTTCTTC
cdr3_aa: CASSWGTSVWGNEQFF

cdr3_length: 16
v_call: TRBV7-6
d_call: TRBD2
j_call: TRBJ2-3
clone_size: .
cdr3_nt: TGTGCCAGCAGCCCCGGACTAGCGGGGGACACAGATACGCAGTATTTT
cdr3_aa: CASSPGLAGDTDTQYF

cdr3_length: 15
v_call: TRBV11-2
d_call: .
j_call: TRBJ1-4
clone_size: few
cdr3_nt: TGTGCCAGCAGTTTTAATCAGGCAACTAATGAAAAACTGTTTTTT
cdr3_aa: CASSFNQATNEKLFF

cdr3_length: 16
v_call: TRBV11-2
d_call: TRBD2
j_call: TRBJ2-5
clone_size: few
cdr3_nt: TGTGCCAGCAGCTTTCGGACTAGCGGGGGACAAGAGACCCAGTACTTC
cdr3_aa: CASSFRTSGGQETQYF

cdr3_length: 16
v_call: TRBV4-2
d_call: .
j_call: TRBJ1-1
clone_size: .
cdr3_nt: TGTGCCAGCAGCCAAGGTTTGGCGACATCAAACACTGAAGCTTTCTTT
cdr3_aa: CASSQGLATSNTEAFF

cdr3_length: 15
v_call: TRBV7-9
d_call: .
j_call: TRBJ2-1
clone_size: .
cdr3_nt: TGTGCCAGCAGCTTGCCGTTAAGCTCCTACAATGAGCAGTTCTTC
cdr3_aa: CASSLPLSSYNEQFF

cdr3_length: 15
v_call: TRBV5-6
d_call: TRBD1
j_call: TRBJ2-7
clone_size: .
cdr3_nt: TGTGCCAGCAGCTTGGGGACAGGGGGCACCTACGAGCAGTACTTC
cdr3_aa: CASSLGTGGTYEQYF

cdr3_length: 14
v_call: TRBV4-3
d_call: .
j_call: TRBJ1-2
clone_size: .
cdr3_nt: TGCGCCAGCAGCCAAAGGACCCAAAGGCAGGGCTACACCTTC
cdr3_aa: CASSQRTQRQGYTF

cdr3_length: 18
v_call: TRBV3-1
d_call: .
j_call: TRBJ2-1
clone_size: many
cdr3_nt: TGTGCCAGCAGCCAATTCTCCGCTGGAGTATTAGGGCACAATGAGCAGTTCTTC
cdr3_aa: CASSQFSAGVLGHNEQFF

cdr3_length: 14
v_call: TRBV5-6
d_call: TRBD2
j_call: TRBJ2-7
clone_size: .
cdr3_nt: TGTGCCAGCAGCATCGGGACTAGCTTCTACGAGCAGTACTTC
cdr3_aa: CASSIGTSFYEQYF

cdr3_length: 13
v_call: TRBV6-6
d_call: .
j_call: TRBJ1-6
clone_size: many
cdr3_nt: TGTGCCAGCAGTTCGGACAGCCAGGGGCCCCTCCACTTT
cdr3_aa: CASSSDSQGPLHF

cdr3_length: 15
v_call: TRBV9
d_call: TRBD1
j_call: TRBJ1-2
clone_size: .
cdr3_nt: TGTGCCAGCAGCGTAGCAGGGACAGCTAACTATGGCTACACCTTC
cdr3_aa: CASSVAGTANYGYTF

cdr3_length: 13
v_call: TRBV15
d_call: .
j_call: TRBJ2-1
clone_size: .
cdr3_nt: TGTGCCACCAGCGTTAGCGGCTACAATGAGCAGTTCTTC
cdr3_aa: CATSVSGYNEQFF